What follows is one T cell receptor (beta chain) and its context. This record belongs to a study of early stage breast cancer tumors. Libraries were prepared by immunoSEQ multiplex PCR; TCRdb keeps only in-frame clonotypes and omits some of them. The data contain 23,000 or so clones, roughly 64% of them singletons. Roughly 20-50 mg of tissue was diced for each tumor. Germline lookup yields CDR1 SGHTS and CDR2 YDEGEE. Trimming took off 0 bases at V and 4 bases at J, with 16 bases between the two ends. The CDR3 runs to 16 residues. This clonotype originated in a person in their sixties with breast cancer. The genes are TRBV5-8 and TRBJ1-1; D not certain. The sample consisted of breast tumor tissue. The DNA for the CDR3 is TGTGCCAGCAGCTTGGAAGTTCGGGTTACGGGCACTGAAGCTTTCTTT. As protein: CASSLEVRVTGTEAFF.